This is a list of T cell receptor beta chains from one sample in a study of T cells in Graves' hyperthyroidism and ophthalmopathy. In TCRdb, the multiplex PCR reads were re-called with MiXCR into one record per CDR3 protein. The data hold about 560,000 distinct CDR3 sequences, with 15% to 17% observed a single time. Specimen: blood. The receptors were gathered from a woman under 40 with Graves' hyperthyroidism. Each CDR3 is given with its conserved first and last residue. D genes are given only for firm matches. The size entry is marked missing in some rows and otherwise reads once, few, many or a size class.

cdr3_length	clone_size	d_call	v_call	j_call	cdr3_aa	cdr3_nt
13	many	-	TRBV6-1	TRBJ1-5	CASSDRENQPQHF	TGTGCCAGCAGTGACAGGGAGAATCAGCCCCAGCATTTT
17	many	TRBD1	TRBV7-6	TRBJ1-5	CASSLGPKGAGNQPQHF	TGTGCCAGCAGCTTAGGGCCGAAGGGGGCGGGCAATCAGCCCCAGCATTTT
14	-	TRBD2	TRBV10-3	TRBJ2-7	CAISDRLAVLEQYF	TGTGCCATCAGTGATCGGCTAGCGGTATTAGAGCAGTACTTC
16	few	TRBD2	TRBV11-2	TRBJ2-2	CASSPSSGSRTGELFF	TGTGCCAGCAGCCCCTCTAGCGGGTCCCGCACCGGGGAGCTGTTTTTT
15	many	-	TRBV7-6	TRBJ2-1	CASSLYVGGRNEQFF	TGTGCCAGCAGCCTATACGTCGGGGGTAGGAATGAGCAGTTCTTC
12	-	-	TRBV19	TRBJ2-1	CASSNPYNEQFF	TGTGCCAGTAGTAACCCCTACAATGAGCAGTTCTTC
13	many	-	TRBV7-2	TRBJ1-6	CASSSEYNSPLHF	TGTGCCAGCAGCTCAGAGTATAATTCACCCCTCCACTTT
16	many	-	TRBV7-6	TRBJ2-7	CASSPRDGQGGYEQYF	TGTGCCAGCAGCCCCCGCGATGGACAGGGAGGGTACGAGCAGTACTTC
10	-	-	TRBV19	TRBJ2-2	CASLTAELFF	TGTGCCAGTTTAACCGCGGAGCTGTTTTTT
14	few	-	TRBV6-2/TRBV6-3	TRBJ1-5	CASSIWDSNQPQHF	TGTGCCAGCAGTATCTGGGATAGCAATCAGCCCCAGCATTTT
14	many	-	TRBV7-2	TRBJ1-5	CASSTDLSNQPQHF	TGTGCCAGCAGCACAGACCTTAGCAATCAGCCCCAGCATTTT
20	few	TRBD1	TRBV6-1	TRBJ2-4	CASSSETPQGSPLSKNIQYF	TGTGCCAGCAGTTCTGAAACCCCACAGGGGTCGCCTCTTTCCAAAAACATTCAGTACTTC
15	many	TRBD1	TRBV3-1	TRBJ1-2	CASSQLTGDHYGYTF	TGTGCCAGCAGCCAACTTACAGGGGACCACTATGGCTACACCTTC
19	many	-	TRBV6-2/TRBV6-3	TRBJ2-1	CASIKTGRLAALGYNEQFF	TGTGCCAGCATCAAGACAGGGAGGCTAGCGGCCCTAGGGTACAATGAGCAGTTCTTC
15	few	-	TRBV7-3	TRBJ2-7	CASSSLGGQPYEQYF	TGTGCCAGCAGCTCACTAGGGGGACAACCCTACGAGCAGTACTTC
14	-	-	TRBV20-1	TRBJ2-1	CSARDSQSYNEQFF	TGCAGTGCCAGGGACTCCCAAAGTTACAATGAGCAGTTCTTC
16	many	TRBD2	TRBV28	TRBJ2-2	CASRLAGAPRIGELFF	TGTGCCAGCAGATTAGCGGGAGCCCCTCGTATCGGGGAGCTGTTTTTT
13	few	TRBD1	TRBV10-3	TRBJ1-1	CAIRQGLNTEAFF	TGTGCCATCAGACAGGGGTTGAACACTGAAGCTTTCTTT
13	-	-	TRBV18	TRBJ2-5	CASSPGQRETQYF	TGTGCCAGCTCACCGGGGCAGCGGGAGACCCAGTACTTC
13	many	-	TRBV20-1	TRBJ2-7	CSARDPVSYEQYF	TGCAGTGCTAGAGATCCGGTCTCCTACGAGCAGTACTTC
16	-	TRBD1	TRBV7-8	TRBJ2-7	CASYSRATGGSYEQYF	TGTGCCAGCTATAGCCGGGCAACAGGGGGCTCCTACGAGCAGTACTTC
14	many	TRBD1	TRBV5-1	TRBJ1-1	CASSPRGGRPEAFF	TGCGCCAGCAGCCCCCGAGGGGGCCGCCCTGAAGCTTTCTTT
16	many	-	TRBV12-3/TRBV12-4	TRBJ2-3	CASNLSRVSCTDTQYF	TGTGCCAGCAATCTCTCGAGGGTATCCTGCACAGATACGCAGTATTTT
14	many	TRBD1	TRBV10-3	TRBJ2-1	CAIQPGQGLNEQFF	TGTGCCATACAGCCGGGACAGGGTTTGAATGAGCAGTTCTTC
13	many	-	TRBV9	TRBJ2-7	CASSVDEGHEQYF	TGTGCCAGCAGCGTAGACGAAGGCCACGAGCAGTACTTC
14	many	-	TRBV5-1	TRBJ2-7	CASSSKPNTYEQYF	TGCGCCAGCAGCTCTAAGCCGAACACCTACGAGCAGTACTTC
16	few	-	TRBV3-1	TRBJ1-3	CASSSQDPGSGNTIYF	TGTGCCAGCAGCTCCCAGGACCCAGGCTCTGGAAACACCATATATTTT
16	few	-	TRBV10-3	TRBJ1-3	CAISRASGDAGNTIYF	TGTGCCATCAGTCGGGCCTCAGGGGATGCTGGAAACACCATATATTTT
15	few	TRBD2	TRBV7-2	TRBJ2-3	CASSSGRGRADTQYF	TGTGCCAGCAGCTCGGGGAGGGGACGGGCAGATACGCAGTATTTT
9	once	-	TRBV7-4	TRBJ1-5	CASRWPQHF	TGTGCCAGCCGGTGGCCCCAGCATTTT
20	many	TRBD2	TRBV7-3	TRBJ2-3	CASSLLGGLAGSDSTDTQYF	TGTGCCAGCAGCTTACTCGGCGGACTAGCGGGAAGCGATAGCACAGATACGCAGTATTTT
14	many	-	TRBV5-1	TRBJ1-5	CASSFAPTDQPQHF	TGCGCCAGCAGCTTTGCCCCGACAGATCAGCCCCAGCATTTT
16	-	-	TRBV19	TRBJ2-3	CASSTQGGGRTDTQYF	TGTGCCAGTAGTACCCAGGGTGGAGGTCGCACAGATACGCAGTATTTT
15	many	-	TRBV7-9	TRBJ1-2	CASSLWWQRDYGYTF	TGTGCCAGCAGCTTATGGTGGCAGCGCGACTATGGCTACACCTTC
14	many	-	TRBV30	TRBJ1-4	CAWSDRGRREKLFF	TGTGCCTGGAGTGACCGGGGGAGGCGAGAAAAACTGTTTTTT
15	many	-	TRBV7-2	TRBJ1-5	CASSLVGYSNQPQHF	TGTGCCAGCAGCTTAGTGGGTTATAGCAATCAGCCCCAGCATTTT
13	many	-	TRBV2	TRBJ2-7	CASSEISGGEQYF	TGTGCCAGCAGTGAAATTTCCGGGGGCGAGCAGTACTTC
14	-	-	TRBV19	TRBJ1-1	CASSIGAVNTEAFF	TGTGCCAGTAGTATAGGTGCAGTGAACACTGAAGCTTTCTTT
14	many	-	TRBV9	TRBJ1-5	CASSDTGRGQPQHF	TGTGCCAGCAGCGATACCGGGAGAGGTCAGCCCCAGCATTTT
14	few	-	TRBV7-2	TRBJ2-4	CASSGTGPTNIQYF	TGTGCCAGCAGCGGTACCGGGCCCACTAACATTCAGTACTTC
14	-	TRBD2	TRBV24-1	TRBJ2-3	CASSSPLAGDTQYF	TGTGCCTCCTCGTCACCGCTAGCGGGAGATACGCAGTATTTT
13	few	-	TRBV20-1	TRBJ1-4	CSPRGIANEKLFF	TGCAGTCCACGCGGAATAGCTAATGAAAAACTGTTTTTT
14	-	-	TRBV6-1	TRBJ1-1	CASMAEFAVSEAFF	TGTGCCAGCATGGCGGAATTTGCAGTAAGCGAAGCTTTCTTT
18	many	TRBD2	TRBV11-2	TRBJ2-7	CASSLLAGTTLSSYEQYF	TGTGCCAGCAGCTTACTAGCGGGTACTACTCTTAGCTCCTACGAGCAGTACTTC
15	few	-	TRBV6-1	TRBJ1-6	CASSGTGDSNSPLHF	TGTGCCAGCAGTGGCACCGGGGACTCTAATTCACCCCTCCACTTT
12	-	-	TRBV11-2	TRBJ2-7	CASGVGPNAQYF	TGTGCCAGCGGGGTGGGGCCCAACGCGCAGTACTTC
14	many	-	TRBV29-1	TRBJ1-1	CSVKWGFMNTEAFF	TGCAGCGTTAAATGGGGATTTATGAACACTGAAGCTTTCTTT
14	many	TRBD1	TRBV18	TRBJ2-2	CASSPTGATGELFF	TGTGCCAGCTCACCGACAGGGGCCACCGGGGAGCTGTTTTTT
15	many	-	TRBV28	TRBJ1-4	CASSPVGSVDEKLFF	TGTGCCAGCAGTCCCGTGGGGTCTGTCGATGAAAAACTGTTTTTT
17	-	-	TRBV27	TRBJ2-2	CASSSKVADLNTGELFF	TGTGCCAGCAGTTCCAAAGTGGCGGATTTGAACACCGGGGAGCTGTTTTTT